This T cell receptor (beta chain) was sequenced during a study of cytomegalovirus exposure and HLA in healthy donors. Findings and limits, study-wide: CMV serostatus alone was available as immune exposure information.

A word on this clone: The antigen is undetermined.

Germline V gives CDR1 LGHNA, CDR2 YNFKEQ. The J segment lost 3 bases and the V segment lost 0 bases, leaving 6 bases of the junction unmatched. The CDR3 has 17 residues. Both 60 Vbeta primers and 13 Jbeta primers went into the PCR. This table comes from immunoSEQ multiplex PCR, and its TCRdb copy is limited to in-frame clones, with some not included. Here the sample spans 120,000 to 150,000 clones, about 64% being singletons. The chain carries TRBV4-2 and TRBJ2-1; 9 bases agree with TRBD2. The sequencing sample was made of PBMCs. This sequence originates from a man aged 55 to 70 in good health and CMV-seronegative. The CDR3 DNA reads as TGTGCCAGCAGCCAAGAAATAGCGGGAGTTGGCTACAATGAGCAGTTCTTC. Amino acids: CASSQEIAGVGYNEQFF.